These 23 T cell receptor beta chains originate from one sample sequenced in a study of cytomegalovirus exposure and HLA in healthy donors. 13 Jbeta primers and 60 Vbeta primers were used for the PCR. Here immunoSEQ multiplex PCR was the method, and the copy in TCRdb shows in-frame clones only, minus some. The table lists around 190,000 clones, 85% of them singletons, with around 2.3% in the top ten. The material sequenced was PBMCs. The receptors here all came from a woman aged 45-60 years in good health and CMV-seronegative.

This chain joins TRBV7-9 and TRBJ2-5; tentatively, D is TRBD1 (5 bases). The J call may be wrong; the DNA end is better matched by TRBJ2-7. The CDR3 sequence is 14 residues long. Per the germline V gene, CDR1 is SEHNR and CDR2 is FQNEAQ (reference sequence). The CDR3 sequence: CASSPSGNSYEQYF. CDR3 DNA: TGTGCCAGCAGCCCCTCAGGGAATTCCTACGAGCAGTACTTC.

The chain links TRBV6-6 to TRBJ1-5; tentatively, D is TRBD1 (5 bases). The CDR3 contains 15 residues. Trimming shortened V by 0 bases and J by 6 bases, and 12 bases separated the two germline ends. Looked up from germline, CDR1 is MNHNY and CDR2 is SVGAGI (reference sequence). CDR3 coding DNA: TGTGCCAGCAGTTACTCGGGCCAGGGAATTCAGCCCCAGCATTTT. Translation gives CASSYSGQGIQPQHF.

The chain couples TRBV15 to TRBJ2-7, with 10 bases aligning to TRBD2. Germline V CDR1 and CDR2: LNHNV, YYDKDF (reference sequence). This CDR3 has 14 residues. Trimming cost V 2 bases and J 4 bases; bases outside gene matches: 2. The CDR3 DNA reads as TGTGCCACCAGCAGACCGGGACTAGCGTACGAGCAGTACTTC. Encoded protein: CATSRPGLAYEQYF.

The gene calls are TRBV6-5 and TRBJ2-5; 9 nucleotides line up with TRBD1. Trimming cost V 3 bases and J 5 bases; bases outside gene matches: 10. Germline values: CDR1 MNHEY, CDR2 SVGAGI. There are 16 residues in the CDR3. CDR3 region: CASSYSGTGRAETQYF. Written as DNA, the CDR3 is TGTGCCAGCAGTTATTCCGGGACAGGGCGCGCGGAGACCCAGTACTTC.

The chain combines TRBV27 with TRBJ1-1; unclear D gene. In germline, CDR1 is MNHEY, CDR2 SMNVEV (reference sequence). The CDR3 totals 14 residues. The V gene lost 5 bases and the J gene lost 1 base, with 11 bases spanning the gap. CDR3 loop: CASSPFPGNTEAFF. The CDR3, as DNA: TGTGCCAGCAGTCCATTCCCGGGGAACACTGAAGCTTTCTTT.

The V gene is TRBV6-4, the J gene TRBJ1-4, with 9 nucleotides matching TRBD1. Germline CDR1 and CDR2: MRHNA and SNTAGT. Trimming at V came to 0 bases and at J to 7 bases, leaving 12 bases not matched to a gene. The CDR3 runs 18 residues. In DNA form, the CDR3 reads TGTGCCAGCAGTGACTCGGAGACAGGGGGGTTCGAGATTGAAAAACTGTTTTTT. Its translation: CASSDSETGGFEIEKLFF.

This CDR3 is CALLRDRGLSGANVLTF. The DNA for the CDR3 is TGTGCCTTACTCCGGGACAGGGGTCTTTCAGGGGCCAACGTCCTGACTTTC. The chain has TRBV30 and TRBJ2-6, with 10 positions matching TRBD1. Germline V CDR1 and CDR2: GTSNPN, SVGIG (reference sequence). J was trimmed by 4 bases and V by 7 bases; bases with no gene match: 13. This CDR3 is built from 17 residues.

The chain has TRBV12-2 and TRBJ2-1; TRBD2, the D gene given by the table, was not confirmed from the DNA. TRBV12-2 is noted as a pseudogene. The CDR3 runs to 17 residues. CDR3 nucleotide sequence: TGTGCAAGTCGCTCCCGGACTAGAACAAGGGGATACAATGAGCAGTTCTTC. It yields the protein CASRSRTRTRGYNEQFF.

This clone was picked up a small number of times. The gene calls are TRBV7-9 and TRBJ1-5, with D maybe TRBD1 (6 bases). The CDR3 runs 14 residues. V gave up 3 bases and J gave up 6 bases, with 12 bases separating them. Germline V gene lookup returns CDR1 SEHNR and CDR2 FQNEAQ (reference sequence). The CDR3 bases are TGTGCCAGCAGCTTCGTAGGGGGACCTCAGCCCCAGCATTTT. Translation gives CASSFVGGPQPQHF.

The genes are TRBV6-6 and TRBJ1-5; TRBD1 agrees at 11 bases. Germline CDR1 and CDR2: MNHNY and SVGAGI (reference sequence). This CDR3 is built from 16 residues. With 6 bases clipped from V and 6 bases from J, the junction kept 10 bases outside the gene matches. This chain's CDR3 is CASSLPGQGVGQPQHF. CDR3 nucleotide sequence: TGTGCCAGCAGCCTCCCGGGACAGGGGGTCGGTCAGCCCCAGCATTTT.

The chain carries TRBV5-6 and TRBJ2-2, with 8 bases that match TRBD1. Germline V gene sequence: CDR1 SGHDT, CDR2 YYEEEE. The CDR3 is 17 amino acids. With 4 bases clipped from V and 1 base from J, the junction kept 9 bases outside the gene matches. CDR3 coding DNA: TGTGCCAGCAGCCCGAGGCATGGACAGGGGAACACCGGGGAGCTGTTTTTT. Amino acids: CASSPRHGQGNTGELFF.

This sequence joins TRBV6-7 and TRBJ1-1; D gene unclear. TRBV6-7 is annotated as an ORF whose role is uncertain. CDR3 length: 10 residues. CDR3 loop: CPPGNTEAFF. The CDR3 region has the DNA TGTCCCCCCGGGAACACTGAAGCTTTCTTT.

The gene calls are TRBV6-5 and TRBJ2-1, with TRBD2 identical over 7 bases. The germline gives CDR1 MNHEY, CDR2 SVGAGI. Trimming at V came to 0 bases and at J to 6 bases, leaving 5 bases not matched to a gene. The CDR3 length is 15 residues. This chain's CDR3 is CASSYSGTIPNEQFF. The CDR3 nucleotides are TGTGCCAGCAGTTACTCGGGGACTATTCCCAATGAGCAGTTCTTC.

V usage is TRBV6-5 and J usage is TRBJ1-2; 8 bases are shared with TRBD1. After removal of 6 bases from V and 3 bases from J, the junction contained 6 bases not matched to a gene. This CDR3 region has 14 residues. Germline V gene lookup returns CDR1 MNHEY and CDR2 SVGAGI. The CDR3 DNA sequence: TGTGCCAGCAGCCCAGGGGGCGCCGACTATGGCTACACCTTC. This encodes CASSPGGADYGYTF.

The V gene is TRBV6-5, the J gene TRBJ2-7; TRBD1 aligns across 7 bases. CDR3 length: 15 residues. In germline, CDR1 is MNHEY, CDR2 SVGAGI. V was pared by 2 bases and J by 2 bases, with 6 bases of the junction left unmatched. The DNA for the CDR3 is TGTGCCAGCAGTTACGGGGCGAGGGGGCCCTACGAGCAGTACTTC. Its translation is CASSYGARGPYEQYF.

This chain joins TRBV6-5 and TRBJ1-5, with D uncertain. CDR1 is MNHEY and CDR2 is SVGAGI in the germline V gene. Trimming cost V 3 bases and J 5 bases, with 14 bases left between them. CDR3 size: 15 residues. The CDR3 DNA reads TGTGCCAGCAGTTATCGTTACGCCGCGGATCAGCCCCAGCATTTT. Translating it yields CASSYRYAADQPQHF.

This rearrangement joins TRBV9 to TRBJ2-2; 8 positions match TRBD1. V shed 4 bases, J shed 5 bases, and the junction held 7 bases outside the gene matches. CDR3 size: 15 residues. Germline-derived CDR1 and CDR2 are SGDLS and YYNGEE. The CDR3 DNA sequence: TGTGCCAGCAGCCCGGACAGGGTTAAGACCGGGGAGCTGTTTTTT. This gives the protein CASSPDRVKTGELFF.

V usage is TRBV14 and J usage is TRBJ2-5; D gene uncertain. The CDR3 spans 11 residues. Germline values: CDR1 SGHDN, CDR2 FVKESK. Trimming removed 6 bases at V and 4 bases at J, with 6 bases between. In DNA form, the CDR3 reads TGTGCCAGCAGGGGCTCAGAGACCCAGTACTTC. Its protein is CASRGSETQYF. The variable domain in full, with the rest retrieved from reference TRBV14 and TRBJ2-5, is EAGVTQFPSHSVIEKGQTVTLRCDPISGHDNLYWYRRVMGKEIKFLLHFVKESKQDESGMPNNRFLAERTGGTYSTLKVQPAELEDSGVYFCASRGSETQYFGPGTRLLVL.

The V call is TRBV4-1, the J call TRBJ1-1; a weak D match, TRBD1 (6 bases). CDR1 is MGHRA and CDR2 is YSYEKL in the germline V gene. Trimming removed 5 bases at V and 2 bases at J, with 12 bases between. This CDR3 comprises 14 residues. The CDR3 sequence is CASSFPQGNTEAFF. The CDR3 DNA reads TGCGCCAGCAGCTTCCCACAGGGTAACACTGAAGCTTTCTTT.

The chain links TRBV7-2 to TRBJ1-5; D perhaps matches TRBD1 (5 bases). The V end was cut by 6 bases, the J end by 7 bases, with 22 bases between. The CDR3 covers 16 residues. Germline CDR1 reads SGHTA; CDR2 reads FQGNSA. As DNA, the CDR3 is TGTGCCAGCAGAGAACCGGGAGGGACGAAGGGCCAGCCCCAGCATTTT. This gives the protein CASREPGGTKGQPQHF.

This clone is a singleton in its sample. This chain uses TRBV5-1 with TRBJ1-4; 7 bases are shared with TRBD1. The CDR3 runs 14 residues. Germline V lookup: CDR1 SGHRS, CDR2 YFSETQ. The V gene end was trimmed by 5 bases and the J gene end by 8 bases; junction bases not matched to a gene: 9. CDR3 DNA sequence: TGCGCCAGCAGGTTGCGTCAGGGGGACGAAAAACTGTTTTTT. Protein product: CASRLRQGDEKLFF.

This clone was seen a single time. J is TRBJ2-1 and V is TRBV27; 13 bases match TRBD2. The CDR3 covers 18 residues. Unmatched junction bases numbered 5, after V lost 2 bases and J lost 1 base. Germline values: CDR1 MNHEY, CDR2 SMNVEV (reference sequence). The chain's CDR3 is CASSLRLAGGISYNEQFF. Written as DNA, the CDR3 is TGTGCCAGCAGTTTACGACTAGCGGGAGGAATATCCTACAATGAGCAGTTCTTC.

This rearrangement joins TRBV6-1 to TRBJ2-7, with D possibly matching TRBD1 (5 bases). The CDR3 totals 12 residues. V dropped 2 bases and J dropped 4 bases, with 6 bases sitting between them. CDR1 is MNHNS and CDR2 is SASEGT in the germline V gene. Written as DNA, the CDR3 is TGTGCCAGCAGTGAACAGGGATACGAGCAGTACTTC. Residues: CASSEQGYEQYF.